This record concerns one T cell receptor beta chain sequence. Germline CDR1 reads DFQATT; CDR2 reads SNEGSKA (reference sequence). The CDR3 is 11 residues long. Only in-frame clones appear in the TCRdb table, and some are missing; sequencing was by immunoSEQ multiplex PCR. The sample records about 97,000 clones, under 96% being singletons. The sample originates from a study of technical replicates of blood from a few donors. The source material was T cells isolated from PBMCs. The chain recombines TRBV20-1 with TRBJ2-5; D may be TRBD2 (6 bases). The sequence was collected from a human donor in good health. The CDR3: CSKLAGETQYF. The CDR3 DNA reads as TGCAGCAAACTAGCCGGAGAGACCCAGTACTTC.